The 19 T cell receptor beta chains below all came from one sample that was sequenced in a study of cytomegalovirus exposure and HLA in healthy donors. A multiplex PCR was run with 60 Vbeta primers and 13 Jbeta primers. The assay was immunoSEQ multiplex PCR, and TCRdb's table has in-frame clones only and misses some. This table has 45,000 or so clones, approximately 78% appearing once. The source material was PBMCs. The receptor source for this set is a woman in her twenties or thirties in good health and CMV-seronegative.

CDR3 nucleotides: TGTGCCAGCAGTGTCTACAGGGGAAACTACGAGCAGTACTTC. It encodes CASSVYRGNYEQYF. The chain carries TRBV6-1 and TRBJ2-7; TRBD1 matches 7 bases. Trimming at V came to 4 bases and at J to 3 bases, leaving 6 bases not matched to a gene. This CDR3 is 14 amino acids long. Per the germline V gene, CDR1 is MNHNS and CDR2 is SASEGT.

J is TRBJ2-3 and V is TRBV4-2; 10 bases align to TRBD2. The germline V gene has CDR1 LGHNA and CDR2 YNFKEQ. This CDR3 is built from 17 residues. With 0 bases clipped from V and 3 bases from J, the junction kept 6 bases outside the gene matches. The CDR3 is CASSQDVSGRGTDTQYF. Here the CDR3 DNA reads TGTGCCAGCAGCCAAGATGTCAGCGGGAGGGGGACAGATACGCAGTATTTT.

The chain employs TRBV30 and TRBJ2-1; 12 bases align to TRBD2. Germline-derived CDR1 and CDR2 are GTSNPN and SVGIG (reference sequence). The CDR3 loop spans 14 amino acids. The junction had 8 bases not matched to a gene; V was cut back by 5 bases and J by 9 bases. CDR3 DNA: TGTGCCTGGTCCCTCGCACTAGCGGGGGGTGAGCAGTTCTTC. Its translation is CAWSLALAGGEQFF. Full variable domain (remainder filled in from reference TRBV30 and TRBJ2-1): SQTIHQWPATLVQPVGSPLSLECTVEGTSNPNLYWYRQAAGRGLQLLFYSVGIGQISSEVPQNLSASRPQDRQFILSSKKLLLSDSGFYLCAWSLALAGGEQFFGPGTRLTVL.

The chain combines TRBV4-1 with TRBJ2-7; TRBD1 might be the D (6 bases). The germline gives CDR1 MGHRA, CDR2 YSYEKL. This CDR3 is 13 amino acids long. The germline V and J ends were trimmed by 0 bases and 6 bases, with 9 bases remaining between them. The CDR3 loop reads CASSQDRDTEQYF. The CDR3 nucleotides are TGCGCCAGCAGCCAAGATAGGGACACCGAGCAGTACTTC.

V gene TRBV7-8 combines with J gene TRBJ2-1; possible D gene TRBD2, 5 bases. The CDR3 covers 16 residues. Trimming stripped 5 bases from V and 6 bases from J, with 20 bases between. Germline lookup yields CDR1 SGHVS and CDR2 FQNEAQ. The CDR3 bases are TGTGCCAGCAGCGTCACTGGAGGTAGCTCGGGCAATGAGCAGTTCTTC. Translation: CASSVTGGSSGNEQFF. Full variable domain (remainder filled in from reference TRBV7-8 and TRBJ2-1): GAGVSQSPRYKVAKRGQDVALRCDPISGHVSLFWYQQALGQGPEFLTYFQNEAQLDKSGLPSDRFFAERPEGSVSTLKIQRTQQEDSAVYLCASSVTGGSSGNEQFFGPGTRLTVL.

The chain combines TRBV10-2 with TRBJ2-5; no reliable D call. The germline CDR1 and CDR2 sequences are WSHSY and SAAADI. The CDR3 length is 15 residues. Trimming cost V 2 bases and J 5 bases, with 15 bases left between them. CDR3 DNA: TGCGCCAGCAGTGAGGGGCAGATCCCTGGGGAGACCCAGTACTTC. Protein product: CASSEGQIPGETQYF.

The chain links TRBV11-2 to TRBJ2-1; 9 bases fit TRBD1. V was pared by 1 base and J by 4 bases, with 8 bases of the junction left unmatched. The CDR3 runs 17 residues. The germline V gene encodes CDR1 SGHAT and CDR2 FQNNGV. This chain's CDR3 is CASSLGYLGQGYNEQFF. The CDR3 DNA reads as TGTGCCAGCAGCTTAGGGTATCTGGGACAGGGTTACAATGAGCAGTTCTTC.

The chain links TRBV23-1 to TRBJ1-1; TRBD1 might be the D (6 bases). TRBV23-1 is an ORF; its function is uncertain. The CDR3 has 14 amino acids. V gave up 8 bases and J gave up 0 bases, with 13 bases separating them. CDR3: CASGGRQVNTEAFF. CDR3 nucleotide sequence: TGCGCCAGCGGGGGAAGACAGGTGAACACTGAAGCTTTCTTT.

V usage is TRBV5-1 and J usage is TRBJ2-5; 11 bases are shared with TRBD2. The germline V gene has CDR1 SGHRS and CDR2 YFSETQ. This CDR3 is 16 amino acids long. V lost 3 bases, J lost 1 base, and 5 bases stayed unmatched. The CDR3 nucleotides read TGCGCCAGCAGCTCGACCGGGACTAGCGGCCAAGAGACCCAGTACTTC. Its protein is CASSSTGTSGQETQYF. The complete variable domain, with remaining parts taken from reference TRBV5-1 and TRBJ2-5, reads KAGVTQTPRYLIKTRGQQVTLSCSPISGHRSVSWYQQTPGQGLQFLFEYFSETQRNKGNFPGRFSGRQFSNSRSEMNVSTLELGDSALYLCASSSTGTSGQETQYFGPGTRLLVL.

This chain connects TRBV28 to TRBJ1-1, with D possibly being TRBD1 (5 bases). Germline-derived CDR1 and CDR2 are MDHEN and SYDVKM. The V gene lost 6 bases and the J gene lost 8 bases, with 22 bases spanning the gap. The CDR3 runs to 15 residues. Written as DNA, the CDR3 is TGTGCCAGCAGCCTAAGTAGGGTAGGGGTCTTCGAAGCTTTCTTT. This codes for CASSLSRVGVFEAFF.

This chain uses TRBV6-5 with TRBJ1-1; perhaps TRBD1 as D (5 bases). CDR3 length equals 13 residues. V lost 7 bases and J 7 bases, leaving 16 bases between the germline ends. The germline V gene has CDR1 MNHEY and CDR2 SVGAGI. The CDR3: CASTPRLTDEAFF. CDR3 coding DNA: TGTGCCAGCACCCCAAGGCTGACAGATGAAGCTTTCTTT.

The gene calls are TRBV29-1 and TRBJ2-7; D unresolved. V lost 5 bases and J lost 7, with 18 bases in between. Germline V gene lookup returns CDR1 SQVTM and CDR2 ANQGSEA. CDR3 length: 13 amino acids. The CDR3 coding sequence is TGCAGCGTTTCCCTAGAACCCCCCTGGGAGCAGTACTTC. It specifies CSVSLEPPWEQYF.

This clone has a handful of counts. This chain links TRBV6-1 with TRBJ1-4, with D possibly TRBD1 on 6 matching bases. Per germline, CDR1 MNHNS and CDR2 SASEGT. The length of the CDR3 is 13 residues. V was clipped by 6 bases and J by 10 bases, with 15 bases between them. The CDR3 here is CASRDSLVGKLFF. Here the CDR3 DNA reads TGTGCCAGCAGGGACAGCCTCGTTGGAAAACTGTTTTTT.

The chain links TRBV2 to TRBJ1-5; D ambiguous. The CDR3 runs 14 residues. Trimming took 1 base from V and 7 from J, leaving 11 bases between them. Germline lookup yields CDR1 SNHLY and CDR2 FYNNEI. As DNA, the CDR3 is TGTGCCAGCAGTGAAGACTACCTCGGCCAGCCCCAGCATTTT. It yields the protein CASSEDYLGQPQHF. Looking up the rest from reference TRBV2 and TRBJ1-5 gives the full variable domain: EPEVTQTPSHQVTQMGQEVILRCVPISNHLYFYWYRQILGQKVEFLVSFYNNEISEKSEIFDDQFSVERPDGSNFTLKIRSTKLEDSAMYFCASSEDYLGQPQHFGDGTRLSIL.

The V call is TRBV6-6, the J call TRBJ2-1; 11 positions match TRBD2. Losses at the gene ends were 5 bases for V and 5 bases for J; bases not matched to a gene: 8. The CDR3 loop spans 16 amino acids. Germline lookup yields CDR1 MNHNY and CDR2 SVGAGI (reference sequence). CDR3 sequence: CASSASLAGVNNEQFF. DNA for the CDR3: TGTGCCAGCAGTGCCTCACTAGCGGGAGTAAACAATGAGCAGTTCTTC.

This clone was detected once. The rearrangement links TRBV15 to TRBJ1-4; no firm D call. Germline V gene lookup returns CDR1 LNHNV and CDR2 YYDKDF (reference sequence). V lost 0 bases and J 7 bases, leaving 12 bases between the germline ends. The CDR3 sequence is 15 residues long. The CDR3 bases are TGTGCCACCAGCAGAGATCGCGAGGGTGGTGAAAAACTGTTTTTT. Its translation is CATSRDREGGEKLFF.

This clone was detected only a few times. The chain has TRBV6-5 and TRBJ1-1; 8 nucleotides align to TRBD1. Germline values: CDR1 MNHEY, CDR2 SVGAGI. Losses at the gene ends were 6 bases for V and 4 bases for J; bases not matched to a gene: 7. The length of the CDR3 is 14 residues. The CDR3 region is CASRDTGGTTEAFF. The DNA of the CDR3 is TGTGCCAGCAGAGATACAGGGGGAACCACTGAAGCTTTCTTT.

The chain couples TRBV9 to TRBJ1-1; no clear D. Germline assignment: CDR1 SGDLS and CDR2 YYNGEE. Trimming removed 7 bases at V and 0 bases at J, with 10 bases between. There are 13 residues in the CDR3. CDR3 in amino acids: CASRRGVNTEAFF. The DNA of the CDR3 is TGTGCCAGCCGACGGGGAGTGAACACTGAAGCTTTCTTT.

This clone was observed once. The chain couples TRBV29-1 to TRBJ2-2; 10 bases match TRBD2. CDR3 length: 15 residues. Losses at the gene ends were 2 bases for V and 6 bases for J; bases not matched to a gene: 6. Germline values: CDR1 SQVTM, CDR2 ANQGSEA. CDR3 DNA sequence: TGCAGCGTTGAAACGTCTAGCGGGGGTTCCGGGGAGCTGTTTTTT. It specifies CSVETSSGGSGELFF.